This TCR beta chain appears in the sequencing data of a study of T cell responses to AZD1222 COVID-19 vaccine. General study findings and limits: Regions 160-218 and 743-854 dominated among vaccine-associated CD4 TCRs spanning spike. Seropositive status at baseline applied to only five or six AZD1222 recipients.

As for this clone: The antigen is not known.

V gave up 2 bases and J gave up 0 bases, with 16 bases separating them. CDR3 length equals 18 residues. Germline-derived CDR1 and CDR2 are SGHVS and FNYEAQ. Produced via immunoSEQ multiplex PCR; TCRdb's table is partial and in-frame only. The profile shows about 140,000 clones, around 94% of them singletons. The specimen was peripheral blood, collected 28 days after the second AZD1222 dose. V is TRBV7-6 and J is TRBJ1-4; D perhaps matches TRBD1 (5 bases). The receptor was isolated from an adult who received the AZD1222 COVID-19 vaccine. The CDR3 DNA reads TGTGCCAGCAGCTTAACAGAGGACCGACAGACAACTAATGAAAAACTGTTTTTT. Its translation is CASSLTEDRQTTNEKLFF.